This T cell receptor beta chain was sequenced for a study of beta chain features in type 1 diabetes. The study, taken as a whole, reports: Within the patient group, naive, central memory and Treg TCRB repertoires appeared more similar to each other than within healthy donors.

There are a few counts of this clone. Its specificity is not known. Without exception, sorted populations had purity beyond 95%. The CDR3 spans 14 residues. V lost 3 bases, J lost 3 bases, and 11 bases lay in between. The germline gives CDR1 KGHSH, CDR2 LQKENI. Expressed TCRB transcripts were sequenced because the entire RNA isolate underwent reverse transcription. The table came from immunoSEQ multiplex PCR; TCRdb's copy has only in-frame clones and leaves some out. The data hold under 250,000 clones, with 13% to 15% observed a single time. Sequencing was performed on naive CD4+ T cells from blood. The TCR comes from a woman aged 40 to 50 in good health. V and J are TRBV18 and TRBJ1-2; maybe TRBD1 (5 bases). This CDR3 is CASSPFDSHYGYTF. CDR3 nucleotide sequence: TGTGCCAGCTCACCCTTCGACAGCCACTATGGCTACACCTTC.